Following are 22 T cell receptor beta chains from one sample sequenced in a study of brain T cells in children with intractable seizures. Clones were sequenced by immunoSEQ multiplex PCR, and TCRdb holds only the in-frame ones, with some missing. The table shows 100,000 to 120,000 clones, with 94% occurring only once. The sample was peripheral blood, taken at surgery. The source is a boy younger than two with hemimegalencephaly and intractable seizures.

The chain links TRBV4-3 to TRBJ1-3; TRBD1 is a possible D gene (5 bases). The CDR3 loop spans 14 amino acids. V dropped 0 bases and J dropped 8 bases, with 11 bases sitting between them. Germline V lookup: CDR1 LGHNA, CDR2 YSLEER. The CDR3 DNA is TGCGCCAGCAGCCAAGAAGGGACTTGGGACACCATATATTTT. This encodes CASSQEGTWDTIYF.

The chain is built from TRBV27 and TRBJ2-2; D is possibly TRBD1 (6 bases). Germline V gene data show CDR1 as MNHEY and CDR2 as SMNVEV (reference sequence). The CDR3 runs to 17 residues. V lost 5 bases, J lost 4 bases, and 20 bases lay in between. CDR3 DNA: TGTGCCAGCAGTACCCGCACAGGGAAAATAAGCACCGGGGAGCTGTTTTTT. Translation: CASSTRTGKISTGELFF.

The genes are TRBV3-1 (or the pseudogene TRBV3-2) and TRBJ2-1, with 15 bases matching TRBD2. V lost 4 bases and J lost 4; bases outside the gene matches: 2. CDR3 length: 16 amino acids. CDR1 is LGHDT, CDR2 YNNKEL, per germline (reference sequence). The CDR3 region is CASSLGLAGGYNEQFF. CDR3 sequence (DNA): TGTGCCAGCAGCCTCGGACTAGCGGGAGGGTACAATGAGCAGTTCTTC.

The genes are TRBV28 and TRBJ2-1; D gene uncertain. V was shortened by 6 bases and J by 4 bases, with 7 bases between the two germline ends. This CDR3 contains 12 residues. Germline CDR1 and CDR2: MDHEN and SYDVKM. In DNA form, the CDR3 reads TGTGCCAGCAGCCCTCCTTACAATGAGCAGTTCTTC. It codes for CASSPPYNEQFF.

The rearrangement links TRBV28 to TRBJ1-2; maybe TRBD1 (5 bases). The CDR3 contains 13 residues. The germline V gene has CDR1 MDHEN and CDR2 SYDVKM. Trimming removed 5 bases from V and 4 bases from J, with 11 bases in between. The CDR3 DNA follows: TGTGCCAGCAGTCCAGGGCCTCTCTATGGCTACACCTTC. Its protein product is CASSPGPLYGYTF.

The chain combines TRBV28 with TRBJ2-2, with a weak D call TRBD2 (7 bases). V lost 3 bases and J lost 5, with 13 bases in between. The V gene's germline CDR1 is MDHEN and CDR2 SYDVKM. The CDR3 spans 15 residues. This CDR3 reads CASSLGGLGTGELFF. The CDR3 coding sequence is TGTGCCAGCAGTTTGGGGGGGCTGGGGACCGGGGAGCTGTTTTTT.

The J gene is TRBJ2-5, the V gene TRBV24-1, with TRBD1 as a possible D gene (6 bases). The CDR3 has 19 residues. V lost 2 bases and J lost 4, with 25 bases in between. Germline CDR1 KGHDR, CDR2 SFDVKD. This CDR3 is CATSDWDKGNSFGRETQYF. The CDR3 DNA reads TGTGCCACCAGTGATTGGGACAAGGGAAACTCGTTTGGGAGAGAGACCCAGTACTTC.

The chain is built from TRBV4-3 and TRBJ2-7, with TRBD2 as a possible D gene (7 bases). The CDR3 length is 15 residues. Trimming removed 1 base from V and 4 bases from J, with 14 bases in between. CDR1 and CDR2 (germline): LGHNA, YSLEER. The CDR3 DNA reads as TGCGCCAGCAGCCAAGCGGGAAGGGGGGGTTACGAGCAGTACTTC. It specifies CASSQAGRGGYEQYF.

The chain's CDR3 is CASSTYKTDTQYF. The CDR3 DNA is TGTGCCAGTAGTACCTATAAAACAGATACGCAGTATTTT. The chain has TRBV19 and TRBJ2-3; the D is unclear. CDR1 LNHDA and CDR2 SQIVND come from the germline V gene (reference sequence). This CDR3 region has 13 residues. Trimming took off 4 bases at V and 3 bases at J, with 8 bases between the two ends.

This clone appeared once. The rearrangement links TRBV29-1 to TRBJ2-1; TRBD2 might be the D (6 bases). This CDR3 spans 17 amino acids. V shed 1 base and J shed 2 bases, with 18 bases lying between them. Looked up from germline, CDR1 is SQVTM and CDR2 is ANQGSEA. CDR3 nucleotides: TGCAGCGTTGAAGGGACGGCGATGGCTAGCGCCTACAATGAGCAGTTCTTC. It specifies CSVEGTAMASAYNEQFF.

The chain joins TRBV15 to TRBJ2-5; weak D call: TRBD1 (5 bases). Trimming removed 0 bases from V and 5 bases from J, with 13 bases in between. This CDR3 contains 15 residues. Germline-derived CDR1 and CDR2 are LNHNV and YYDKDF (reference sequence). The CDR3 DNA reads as TGTGCCACCAGCAGAGATGCAGGGATGTACGAGACCCAGTACTTC. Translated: CATSRDAGMYETQYF.

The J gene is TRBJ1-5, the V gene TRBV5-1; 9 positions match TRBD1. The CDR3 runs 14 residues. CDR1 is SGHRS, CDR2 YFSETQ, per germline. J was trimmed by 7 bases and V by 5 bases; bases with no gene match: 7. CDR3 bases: TGCGCCAGCAGGCCCGGGACAGGGTTGCAGCCCCAGCATTTT. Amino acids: CASRPGTGLQPQHF. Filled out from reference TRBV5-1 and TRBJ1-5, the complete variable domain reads KAGVTQTPRYLIKTRGQQVTLSCSPISGHRSVSWYQQTPGQGLQFLFEYFSETQRNKGNFPGRFSGRQFSNSRSEMNVSTLELGDSALYLCASRPGTGLQPQHFGDGTRLSIL.

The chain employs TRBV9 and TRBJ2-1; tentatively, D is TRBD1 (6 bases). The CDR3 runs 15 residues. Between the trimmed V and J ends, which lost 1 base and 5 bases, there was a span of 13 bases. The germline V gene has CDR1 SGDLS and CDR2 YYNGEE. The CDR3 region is CASSVRQGRHNEQFF. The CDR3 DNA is TGTGCCAGCAGCGTAAGGCAGGGGCGACACAATGAGCAGTTCTTC.

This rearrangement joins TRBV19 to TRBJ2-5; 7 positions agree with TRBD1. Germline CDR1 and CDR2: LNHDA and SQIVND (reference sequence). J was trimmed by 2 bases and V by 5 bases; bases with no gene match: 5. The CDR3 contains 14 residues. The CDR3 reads CASSPAGGQETQYF. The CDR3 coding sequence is TGTGCCAGTAGTCCCGCAGGGGGACAAGAGACCCAGTACTTC.

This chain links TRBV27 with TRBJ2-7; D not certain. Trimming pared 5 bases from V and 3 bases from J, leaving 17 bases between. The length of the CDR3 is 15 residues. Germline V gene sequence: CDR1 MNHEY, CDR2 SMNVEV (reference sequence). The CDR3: CASSPITPMIYEQYF. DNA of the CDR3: TGTGCCAGCAGTCCCATAACCCCGATGATCTACGAGCAGTACTTC.

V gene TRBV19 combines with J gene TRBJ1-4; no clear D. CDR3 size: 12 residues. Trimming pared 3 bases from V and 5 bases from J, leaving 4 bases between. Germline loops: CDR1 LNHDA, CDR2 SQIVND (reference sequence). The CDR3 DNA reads TGTGCCAGTAGTATCGGGAATGAAAAACTGTTTTTT. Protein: CASSIGNEKLFF. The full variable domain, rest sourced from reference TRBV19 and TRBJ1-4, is DGGITQSPKYLFRKEGQNVTLSCEQNLNHDAMYWYRQDPGQGLRLIYYSQIVNDFQKGDIAEGYSVSREKKESFPLTVTSAQKNPTAFYLCASSIGNEKLFFGSGTQLSVL.

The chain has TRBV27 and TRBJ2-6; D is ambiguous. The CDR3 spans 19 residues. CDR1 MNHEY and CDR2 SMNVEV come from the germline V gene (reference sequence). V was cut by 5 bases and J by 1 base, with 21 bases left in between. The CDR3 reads CASSPNLWARPSGANVLTF. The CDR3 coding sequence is TGTGCCAGCAGTCCCAACCTTTGGGCCCGACCTTCTGGGGCCAACGTCCTGACTTTC.

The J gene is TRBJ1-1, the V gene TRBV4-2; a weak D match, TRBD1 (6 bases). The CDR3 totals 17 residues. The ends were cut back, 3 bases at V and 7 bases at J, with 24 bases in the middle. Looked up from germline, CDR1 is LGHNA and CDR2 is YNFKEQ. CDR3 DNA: TGTGCCAGCAGCCACCCAAAAACAGGGACACAGGGCATTGAAGCTTTCTTT. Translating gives CASSHPKTGTQGIEAFF.

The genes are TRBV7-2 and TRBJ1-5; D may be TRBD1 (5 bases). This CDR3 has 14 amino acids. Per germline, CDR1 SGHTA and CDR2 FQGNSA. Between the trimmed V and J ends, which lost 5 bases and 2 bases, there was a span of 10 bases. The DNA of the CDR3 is TGTGCCAGCAGCCCCCAGGGCGGCAATCAGCCCCAGCATTTT. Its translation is CASSPQGGNQPQHF.

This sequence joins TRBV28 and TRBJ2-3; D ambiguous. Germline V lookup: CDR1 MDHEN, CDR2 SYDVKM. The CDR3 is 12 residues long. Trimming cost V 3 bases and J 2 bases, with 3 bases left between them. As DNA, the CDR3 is TGTGCCAGCAGTTTTTCCACAGATACGCAGTATTTT. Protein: CASSFSTDTQYF.

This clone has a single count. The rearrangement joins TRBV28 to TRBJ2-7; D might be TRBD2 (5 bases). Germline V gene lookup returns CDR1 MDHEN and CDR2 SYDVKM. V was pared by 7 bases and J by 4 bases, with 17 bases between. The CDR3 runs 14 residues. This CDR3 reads CASTPTEVPYEQYF. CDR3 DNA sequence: TGTGCCAGCACCCCAACGGAGGTCCCATACGAGCAGTACTTC.

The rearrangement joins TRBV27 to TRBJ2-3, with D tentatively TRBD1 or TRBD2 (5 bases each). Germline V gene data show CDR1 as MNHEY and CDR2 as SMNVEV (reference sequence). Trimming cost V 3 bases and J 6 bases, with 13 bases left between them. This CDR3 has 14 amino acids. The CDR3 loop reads CASSFIGEGDTQYF. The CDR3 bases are TGTGCCAGCAGTTTTATCGGCGAGGGGGATACGCAGTATTTT.